These 5 T cell receptor beta chains originate from one sample sequenced in a study of human T cells and chemical hapten exposure. Time point described: patch test 3, about 24 weeks after DPC sensitization. Treatment in this sample: therapeutic diphenylcyclopropenone sensitization with weekly scalp DPC. TCRdb re-analysed the RACE reads in MiXCR, keeping a single row per CDR3 protein. The sample lists 150,000 to 200,000 distinct CDR3 sequences, 25% to 35% seen once, with roughly 2% in the top ten. The sample here was whole blood, taken in connection with sensitization to the hapten diphenylcyclopropenone (DPC). The receptor set was obtained from a young woman with alopecia areata. Some clones in this sample may be carry-over from other donors' samples.

This rearrangement joins TRBV25-1 to TRBJ2-3; no definite D call. Germline assignment: CDR1 MGHDK and CDR2 SYGVNS. Trimming left V 10 bases short and J 9 bases short, with 14 bases between. The CDR3 runs to 11 residues. CDR3 loop: CATRSPGTQYF. For the CDR3, the DNA is TGTGCCACTCGTAGCCCTGGGACGCAGTATTTT.

This rearrangement joins TRBV4-3 to TRBJ2-5; a weak D match, TRBD2 (5 bases). The germline V and J ends were trimmed by 3 bases and 4 bases, with 9 bases remaining between them. The germline CDR1 and CDR2 sequences are LGHNA and YSLEER. There are 13 residues in the CDR3. CDR3 nucleotides: TGCGCCAGCAGCCACCTCCGGGGAGAGACCCAGTACTTC. As protein: CASSHLRGETQYF.

This clonotype was observed a handful of times. CDR3 in amino acids: CASWADWDYTF. Here the CDR3 DNA reads TGTGCCAGCTGGGCGGATTGGGATTACACCTTC. The J gene is TRBJ1-2, the V gene TRBV2; the D is unclear. Germline CDR1 reads SNHLY; CDR2 reads FYNNEI. Trimming pared 8 bases from V and 11 bases from J, leaving 15 bases between. The CDR3 contains 11 residues.

The chain joins TRBV7-2 to TRBJ1-6; 8 positions agree with TRBD1. After removal of 4 bases from V and 6 bases from J, the junction contained 5 bases not matched to a gene. The CDR3 is 15 residues long. The germline CDR1 and CDR2 sequences are SGHTA and FQGNSA. The CDR3 DNA reads as TGTGCCAGCAGCTGGACAGGGTTTTTTAATTCACCCCTCCACTTT. Its translation is CASSWTGFFNSPLHF.

There are a few counts of this clonotype. The rearrangement uses TRBV20-1 and TRBJ2-3; D remains unclear. Trimming took off 0 bases at V and 6 bases at J, with 7 bases between the two ends. CDR3 length: 12 residues. Germline V CDR1 and CDR2: DFQATT, SNEGSKA (reference sequence). CDR3 region: CSARDLRDTQYF. CDR3 coding DNA: TGCAGTGCTAGAGATTTGAGGGATACGCAGTATTTT.